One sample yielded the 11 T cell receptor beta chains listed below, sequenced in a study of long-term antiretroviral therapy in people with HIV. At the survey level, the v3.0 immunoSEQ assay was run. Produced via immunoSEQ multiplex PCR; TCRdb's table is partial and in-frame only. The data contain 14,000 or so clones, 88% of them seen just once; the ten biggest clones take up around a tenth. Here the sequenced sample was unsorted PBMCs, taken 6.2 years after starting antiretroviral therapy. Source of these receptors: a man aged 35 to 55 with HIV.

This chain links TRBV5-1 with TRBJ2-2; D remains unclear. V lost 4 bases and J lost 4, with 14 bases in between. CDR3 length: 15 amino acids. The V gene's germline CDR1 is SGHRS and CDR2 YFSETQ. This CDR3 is CASSIRKGSTGELFF. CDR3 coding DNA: TGCGCCAGCAGCATACGAAAGGGTTCCACCGGGGAGCTGTTTTTT.

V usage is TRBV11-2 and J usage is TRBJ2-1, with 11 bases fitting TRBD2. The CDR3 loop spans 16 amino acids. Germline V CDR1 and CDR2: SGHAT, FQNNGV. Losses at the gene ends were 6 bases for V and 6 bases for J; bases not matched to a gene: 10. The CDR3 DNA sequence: TGTGCCAGCAGACCTAGAGTAGCGGGAGGGCCCAATGAGCAGTTCTTC. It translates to CASRPRVAGGPNEQFF.

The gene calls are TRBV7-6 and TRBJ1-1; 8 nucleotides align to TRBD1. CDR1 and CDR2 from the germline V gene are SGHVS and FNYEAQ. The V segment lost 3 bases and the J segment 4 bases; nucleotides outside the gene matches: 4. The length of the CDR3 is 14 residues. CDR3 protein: CASSFGQGPTEAFF. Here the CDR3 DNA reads TGTGCCAGCAGCTTTGGACAGGGACCCACTGAAGCTTTCTTT.

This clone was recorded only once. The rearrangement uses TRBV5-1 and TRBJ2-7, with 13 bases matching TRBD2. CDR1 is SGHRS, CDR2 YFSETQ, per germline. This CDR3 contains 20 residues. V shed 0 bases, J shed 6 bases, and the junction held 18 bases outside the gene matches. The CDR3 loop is CASSLGVGGLAGVPVFEQYF. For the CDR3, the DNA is TGCGCCAGCAGCTTGGGGGTAGGTGGACTAGCGGGAGTCCCCGTTTTCGAGCAGTACTTC. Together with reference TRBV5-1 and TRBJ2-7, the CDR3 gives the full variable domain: KAGVTQTPRYLIKTRGQQVTLSCSPISGHRSVSWYQQTPGQGLQFLFEYFSETQRNKGNFPGRFSGRQFSNSRSEMNVSTLELGDSALYLCASSLGVGGLAGVPVFEQYFGPGTRLTVT.

CDR3 sequence reads: CASSQWTGQTEAFF. CDR3 nucleotide sequence: TGTGCCAGTAGTCAGTGGACAGGGCAGACTGAAGCTTTCTTT. The chain is built from TRBV19 and TRBJ1-1, with 8 bases that match TRBD1. The V gene's germline CDR1 is LNHDA and CDR2 SQIVND (reference sequence). Trimming cost V 5 bases and J 5 bases; bases outside gene matches: 7. This CDR3 is built from 14 residues.

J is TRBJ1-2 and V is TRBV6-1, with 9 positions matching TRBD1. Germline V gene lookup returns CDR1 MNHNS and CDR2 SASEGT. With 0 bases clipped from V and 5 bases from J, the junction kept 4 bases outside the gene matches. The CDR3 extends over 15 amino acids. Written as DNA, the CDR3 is TGTGCCAGCAGTGAAGCGACAGGGGGTTGGTATGGCTACACCTTC. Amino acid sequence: CASSEATGGWYGYTF.

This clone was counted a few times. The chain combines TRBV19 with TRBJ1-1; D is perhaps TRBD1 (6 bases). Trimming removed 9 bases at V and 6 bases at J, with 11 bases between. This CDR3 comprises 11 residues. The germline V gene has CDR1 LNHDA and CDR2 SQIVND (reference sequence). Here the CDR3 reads CASVTGPEAFF. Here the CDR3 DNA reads TGTGCCAGCGTTACAGGGCCTGAAGCTTTCTTT.

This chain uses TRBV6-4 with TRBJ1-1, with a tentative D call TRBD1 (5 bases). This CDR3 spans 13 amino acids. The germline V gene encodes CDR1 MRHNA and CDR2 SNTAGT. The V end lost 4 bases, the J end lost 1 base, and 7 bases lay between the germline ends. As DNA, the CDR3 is TGTGCCAGCAGTGTCAGGGAGAACACTGAAGCTTTCTTT. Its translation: CASSVRENTEAFF.

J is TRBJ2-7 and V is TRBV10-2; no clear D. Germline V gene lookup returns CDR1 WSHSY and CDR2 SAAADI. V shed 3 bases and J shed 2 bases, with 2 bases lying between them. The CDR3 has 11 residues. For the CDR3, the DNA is TGCGCCAGCAGTGAAGCCTACGAGCAGTACTTC. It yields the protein CASSEAYEQYF.

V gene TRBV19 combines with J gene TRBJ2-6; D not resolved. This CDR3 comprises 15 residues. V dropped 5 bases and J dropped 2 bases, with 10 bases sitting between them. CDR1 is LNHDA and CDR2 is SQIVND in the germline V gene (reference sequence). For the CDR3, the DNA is TGTGCCAGTAGTCTAACACCCGCTGGGGCCAACGTCCTGACTTTC. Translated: CASSLTPAGANVLTF.

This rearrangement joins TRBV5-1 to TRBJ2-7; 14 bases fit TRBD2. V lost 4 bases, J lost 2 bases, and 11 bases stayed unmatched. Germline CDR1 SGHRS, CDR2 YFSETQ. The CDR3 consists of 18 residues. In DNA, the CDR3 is TGCGCCAGCAGCACGGGACTAGCGGGAGTGTGGGAAGCCTACGAGCAGTACTTC. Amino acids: CASSTGLAGVWEAYEQYF.